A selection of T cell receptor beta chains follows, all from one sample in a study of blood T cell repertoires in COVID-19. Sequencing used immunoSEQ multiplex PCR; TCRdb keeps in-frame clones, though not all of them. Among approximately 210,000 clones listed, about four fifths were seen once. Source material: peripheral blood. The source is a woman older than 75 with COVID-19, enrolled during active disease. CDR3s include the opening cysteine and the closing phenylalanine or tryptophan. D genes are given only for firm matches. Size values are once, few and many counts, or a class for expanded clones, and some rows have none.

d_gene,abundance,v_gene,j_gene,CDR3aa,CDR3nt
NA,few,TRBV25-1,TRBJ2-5,CASSDWGAGVETQYF,TGTGCCAGCAGTGATTGGGGGGCGGGGGTAGAGACCCAGTACTTC
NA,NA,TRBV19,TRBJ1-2,CASSVSTDNYGYTF,TGTGCCAGTAGTGTTTCGACAGATAACTATGGCTACACCTTC
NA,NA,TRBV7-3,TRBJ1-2,CASSLSTEANYGYTF,TGTGCCAGCAGCTTAAGCACAGAAGCTAACTATGGCTACACCTTC
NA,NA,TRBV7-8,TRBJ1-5,CASSLAIRDNQPQHF,TGTGCCAGCAGCTTAGCGATAAGAGACAATCAGCCCCAGCATTTT
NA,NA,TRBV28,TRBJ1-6,CASSFDNAPVDSPLHF,TGTGCCAGCAGTTTCGACAACGCGCCAGTGGATTCACCCCTCCACTTT
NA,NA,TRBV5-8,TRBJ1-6,CASSTRTGGASNSPLHF,TGTGCCAGCAGCACCCGCACTGGGGGGGCGTCTAATTCACCCCTCCACTTT
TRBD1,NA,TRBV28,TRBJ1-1,CASSQTGTGGAFF,TGTGCCAGCAGTCAAACCGGGACAGGAGGGGCTTTCTTT
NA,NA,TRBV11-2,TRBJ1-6,CASSLVEVNSPLHF,TGTGCCAGCAGCTTAGTCGAGGTGAATTCACCCCTCCACTTT
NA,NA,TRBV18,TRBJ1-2,CASSPSAGLLLSNGYTF,TGTGCCAGCTCACCGAGCGCAGGGCTCCTCCTCTCTAATGGCTACACCTTC
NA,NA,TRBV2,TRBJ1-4,CASSEEGPRRLFF,TGTGCCAGCAGTGAAGAGGGGCCGAGGAGACTGTTTTTT
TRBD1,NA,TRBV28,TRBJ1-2,CASRQGNYGYTF,TGTGCCAGCAGACAGGGGAACTATGGCTACACCTTC
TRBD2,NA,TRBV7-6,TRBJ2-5,CASRAGGAETQYF,TGTGCCAGCAGAGCGGGGGGGGCTGAGACCCAGTACTTC
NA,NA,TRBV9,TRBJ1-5,CASSVGPGQPQHF,TGTGCCAGCAGCGTAGGGCCAGGGCAGCCCCAGCATTTT
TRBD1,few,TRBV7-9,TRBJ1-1,CASSHRGIKNTEAFF,TGTGCCAGCAGCCACAGGGGGATTAAGAACACTGAAGCTTTCTTT
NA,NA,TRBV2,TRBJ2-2,CASSWGKGGTGELFF,TGTGCCAGCAGTTGGGGGAAAGGGGGAACCGGGGAGCTGTTTTTT
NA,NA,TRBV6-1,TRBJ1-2,CASSETGLYGYTF,TGTGCCAGCAGTGAAACAGGTCTCTATGGCTACACCTTC
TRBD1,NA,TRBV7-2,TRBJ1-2,CASSPRTGDGGYTF,TGTGCCAGCAGCCCACGGACAGGGGATGGTGGCTACACCTTC
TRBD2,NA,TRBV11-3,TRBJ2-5,CASSSGTSGQETQYF,TGTGCCAGCAGCTCCGGGACTAGCGGACAAGAGACCCAGTACTTC
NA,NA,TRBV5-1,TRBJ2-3,CASSISRGNTDTQYF,TGCGCCAGCAGCATTTCAAGGGGGAACACAGATACGCAGTATTTT
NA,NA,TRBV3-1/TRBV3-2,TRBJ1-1,CASSQRGGTEAFF,TGTGCCAGCAGCCAGAGGGGGGGCACTGAAGCTTTCTTT
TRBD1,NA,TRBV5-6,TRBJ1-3,CASSRRGQGVNTIYF,TGTGCCAGCAGCCGCCGGGGGCAGGGGGTCAACACCATATATTTT
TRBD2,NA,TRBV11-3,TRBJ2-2,CASSPKGRAVGGELFF,TGTGCCAGCAGTCCTAAAGGGAGGGCAGTCGGCGGGGAGCTGTTTTTT
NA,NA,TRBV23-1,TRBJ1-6,CASSQLLLGSPLHF,TGCGCCAGCAGTCAACTGCTACTCGGGTCACCCCTCCACTTT
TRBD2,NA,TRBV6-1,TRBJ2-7,CASSEVGLRYEQYF,TGTGCCAGCAGTGAAGTGGGACTAAGGTACGAGCAGTACTTC
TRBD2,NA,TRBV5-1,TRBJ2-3,CASSSRLAGGDTQYF,TGCGCCAGCAGCTCGAGACTAGCGGGAGGAGATACGCAGTATTTT
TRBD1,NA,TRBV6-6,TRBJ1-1,CASSPSGTGGRPAGYTEAFF,TGTGCCAGCAGTCCATCCGGGACAGGGGGACGTCCCGCGGGGTACACTGAAGCTTTCTTT
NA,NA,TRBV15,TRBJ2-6,CATSRVRANVLTF,TGTGCCACCAGCCGGGTACGGGCCAACGTCCTGACTTTC
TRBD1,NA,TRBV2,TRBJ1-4,CASKGADEKLFF,TGTGCCAGCAAGGGGGCTGATGAAAAACTGTTTTTT
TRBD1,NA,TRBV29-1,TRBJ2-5,CSVPGQGLETQYF,TGCAGCGTCCCGGGACAGGGGTTGGAGACCCAGTACTTC
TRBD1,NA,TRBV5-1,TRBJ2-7,CASSLETGSYEQYF,TGCGCCAGCAGCTTGGAGACAGGGTCCTACGAGCAGTACTTC
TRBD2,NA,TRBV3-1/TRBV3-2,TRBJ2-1,CASWGGLGEQFF,TGTGCCAGCTGGGGGGGATTGGGTGAGCAGTTCTTC
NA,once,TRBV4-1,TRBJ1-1,CASSVLVSNTEAFF,TGCGCCAGCAGCGTTCTAGTTTCGAACACTGAAGCTTTCTTT
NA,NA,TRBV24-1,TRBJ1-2,CATSDAGTPHGYTF,TGTGCCACCAGTGATGCCGGGACTCCGCACGGCTACACCTTC
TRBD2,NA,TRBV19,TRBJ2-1,CASSIGVRGDNEQFF,TGTGCCAGTAGTATAGGAGTGCGGGGGGACAATGAGCAGTTCTTC
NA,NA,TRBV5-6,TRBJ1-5,CASSLSPNQPQHF,TGTGCCAGCAGCTTGAGCCCGAATCAGCCCCAGCATTTT
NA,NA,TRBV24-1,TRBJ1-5,CATSDFGGWDQPQHF,TGTGCCACCAGTGATTTTGGGGGCTGGGATCAGCCCCAGCATTTT